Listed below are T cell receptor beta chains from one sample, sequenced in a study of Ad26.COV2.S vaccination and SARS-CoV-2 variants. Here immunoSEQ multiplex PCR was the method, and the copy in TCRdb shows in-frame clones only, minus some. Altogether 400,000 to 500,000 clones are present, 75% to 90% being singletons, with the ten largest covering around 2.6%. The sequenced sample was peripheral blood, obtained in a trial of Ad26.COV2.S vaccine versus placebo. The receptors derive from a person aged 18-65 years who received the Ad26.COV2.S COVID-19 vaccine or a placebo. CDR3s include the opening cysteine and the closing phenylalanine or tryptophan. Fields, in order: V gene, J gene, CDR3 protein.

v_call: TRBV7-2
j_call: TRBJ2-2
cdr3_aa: CASRRPGLAGVGELFF

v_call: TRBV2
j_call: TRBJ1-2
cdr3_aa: CASSVRLDSGYTF

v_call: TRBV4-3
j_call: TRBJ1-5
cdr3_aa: CASSQDLPANQPQHF

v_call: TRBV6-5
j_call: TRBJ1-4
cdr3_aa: CASRQSRVTNEKLFF

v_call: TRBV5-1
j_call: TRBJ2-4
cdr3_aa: CASSLTPVAKNIQYF

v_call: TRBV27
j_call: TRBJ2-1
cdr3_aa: CASSLRQAYTSSYNEQFF

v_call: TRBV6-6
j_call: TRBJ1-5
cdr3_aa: CATTRVYNQPQHF

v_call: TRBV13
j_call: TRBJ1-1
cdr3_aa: CASSLESSGGTEAFF

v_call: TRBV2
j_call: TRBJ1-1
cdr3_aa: CASSEAWGAAEAFF

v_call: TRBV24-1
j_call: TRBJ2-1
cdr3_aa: CATSEQDNEQFF

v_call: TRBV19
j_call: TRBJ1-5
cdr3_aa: CASSREQAYQPQHF

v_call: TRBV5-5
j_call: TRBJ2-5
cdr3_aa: CASSPRSGREETQYF

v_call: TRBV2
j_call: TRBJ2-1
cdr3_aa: CASSGLAGYNEQFF

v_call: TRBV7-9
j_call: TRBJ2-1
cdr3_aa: CASSRLPAGFNEQFF

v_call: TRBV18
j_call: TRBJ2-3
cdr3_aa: CASSPLQGPDTQYF

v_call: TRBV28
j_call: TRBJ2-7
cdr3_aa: CASSRDGNSYEQYF

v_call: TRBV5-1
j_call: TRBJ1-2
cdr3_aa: CASSLATAGDGYTF

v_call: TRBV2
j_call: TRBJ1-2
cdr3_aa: CASKAGLVYGYTF

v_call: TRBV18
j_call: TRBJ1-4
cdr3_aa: CASSQTGRDEKLFF

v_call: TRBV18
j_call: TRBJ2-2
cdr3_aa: CASSGEQNPDTGELFF

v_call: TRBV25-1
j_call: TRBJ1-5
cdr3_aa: CASSTGDIDQPQHF

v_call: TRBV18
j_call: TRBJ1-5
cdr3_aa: CASSPLQGKDQPQHF

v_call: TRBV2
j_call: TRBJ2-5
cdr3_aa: CASSDPGQGVETQYF

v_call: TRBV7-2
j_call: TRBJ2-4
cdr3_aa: CASSFAGQGAVAKNIQYF

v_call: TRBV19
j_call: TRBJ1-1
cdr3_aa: CASRGLNTEAFF

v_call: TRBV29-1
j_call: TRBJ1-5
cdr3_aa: CSTGTGGNQPQHF

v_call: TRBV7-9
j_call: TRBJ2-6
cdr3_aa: CASSWTVDPGANVLTF

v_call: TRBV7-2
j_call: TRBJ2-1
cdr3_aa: CASSRGLRQFF

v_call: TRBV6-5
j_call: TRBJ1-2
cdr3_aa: CASSYDRHGYTF

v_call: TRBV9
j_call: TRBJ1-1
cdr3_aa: CASSVEATLGTEAFF

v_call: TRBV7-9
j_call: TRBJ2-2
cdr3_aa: CASSPGTANTGELFF

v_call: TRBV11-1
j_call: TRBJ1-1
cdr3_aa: CASSLWGQGRDTEAFF

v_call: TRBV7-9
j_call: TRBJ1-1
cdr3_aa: CASSLEMVRLGRWNTEAFF

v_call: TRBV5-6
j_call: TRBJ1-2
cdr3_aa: CASSPDSSYGYTF

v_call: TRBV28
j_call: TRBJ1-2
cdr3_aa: CASSNFGTATNYGYTF

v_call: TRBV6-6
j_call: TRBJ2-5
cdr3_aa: CASKVWGFGETQYF